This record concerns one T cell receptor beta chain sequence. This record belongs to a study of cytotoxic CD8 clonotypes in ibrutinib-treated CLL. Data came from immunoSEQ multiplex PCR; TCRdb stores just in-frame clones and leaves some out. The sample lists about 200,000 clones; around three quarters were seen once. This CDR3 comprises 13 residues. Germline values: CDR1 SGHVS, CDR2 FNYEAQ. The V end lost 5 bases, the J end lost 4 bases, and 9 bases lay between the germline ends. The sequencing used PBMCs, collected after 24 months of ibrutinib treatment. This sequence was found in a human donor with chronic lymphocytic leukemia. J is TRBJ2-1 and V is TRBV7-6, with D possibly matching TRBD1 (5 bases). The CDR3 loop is CASSTGPYNEQFF. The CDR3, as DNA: TGTGCCAGCAGCACAGGACCTTACAATGAGCAGTTCTTC.